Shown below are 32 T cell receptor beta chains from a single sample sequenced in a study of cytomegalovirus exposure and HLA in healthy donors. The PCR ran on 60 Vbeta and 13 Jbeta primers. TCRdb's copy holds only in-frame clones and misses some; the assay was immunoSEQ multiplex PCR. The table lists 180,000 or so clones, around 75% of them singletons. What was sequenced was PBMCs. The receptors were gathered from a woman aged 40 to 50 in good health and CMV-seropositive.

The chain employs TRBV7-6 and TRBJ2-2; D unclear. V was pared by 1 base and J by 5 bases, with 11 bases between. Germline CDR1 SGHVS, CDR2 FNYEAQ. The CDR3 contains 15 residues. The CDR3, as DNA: TGTGCCAGCAGCTTAGGGAGCCTAAGAACCGGGGAGCTGTTTTTT. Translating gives CASSLGSLRTGELFF.

In DNA form, the CDR3 reads TGTGCCAGCAGTTTATCCCAGGGCGGATCCGCCGAGGCTTTCTTT. Translation: CASSLSQGGSAEAFF. The chain links TRBV28 to TRBJ1-1, with D possibly being TRBD1 (5 bases). CDR1 and CDR2 from the germline V gene are MDHEN and SYDVKM. The CDR3 spans 15 residues. The germline V and J ends were trimmed by 1 base and 11 bases, with 20 bases remaining between them.

CDR3 DNA: TGTGCCAGCAGACAGGATTCCTCTGGAAACACCATATATTTT. Its translation: CASRQDSSGNTIYF. The chain joins TRBV11-1 to TRBJ1-3; D possibly corresponds to TRBD1 (5 bases). In germline, CDR1 is SGHAT, CDR2 FQDESV (reference sequence). The V and J ends lost 6 bases and 0 bases respectively, with 9 bases between them. This CDR3 has 14 amino acids.

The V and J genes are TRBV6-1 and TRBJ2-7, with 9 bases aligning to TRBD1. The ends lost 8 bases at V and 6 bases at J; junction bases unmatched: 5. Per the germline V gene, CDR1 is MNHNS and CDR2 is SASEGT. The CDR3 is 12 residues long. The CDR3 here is CASGKTGGEQYF. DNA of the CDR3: TGTGCCAGCGGGAAGACAGGGGGCGAGCAGTACTTC.

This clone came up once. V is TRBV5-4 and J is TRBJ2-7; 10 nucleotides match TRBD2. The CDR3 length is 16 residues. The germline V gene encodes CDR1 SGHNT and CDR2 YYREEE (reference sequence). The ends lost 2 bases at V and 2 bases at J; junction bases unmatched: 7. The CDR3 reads CASSLGLAGETYEQYF. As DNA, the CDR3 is TGTGCCAGCAGCTTAGGCCTAGCGGGAGAGACCTACGAGCAGTACTTC.

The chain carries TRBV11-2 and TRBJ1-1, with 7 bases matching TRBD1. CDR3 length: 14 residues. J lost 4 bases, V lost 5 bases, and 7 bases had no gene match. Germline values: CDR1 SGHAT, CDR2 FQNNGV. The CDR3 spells CASSDRDVLTEAFF. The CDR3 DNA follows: TGTGCCAGCAGCGACAGGGATGTCCTCACTGAAGCTTTCTTT.

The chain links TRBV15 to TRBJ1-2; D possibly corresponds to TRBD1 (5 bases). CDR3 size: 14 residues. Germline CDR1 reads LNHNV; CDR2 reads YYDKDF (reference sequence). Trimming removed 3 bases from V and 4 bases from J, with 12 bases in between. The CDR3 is CATSRGRGSYGYTF. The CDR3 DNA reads TGTGCCACCAGCAGGGGAAGGGGTTCCTATGGCTACACCTTC.

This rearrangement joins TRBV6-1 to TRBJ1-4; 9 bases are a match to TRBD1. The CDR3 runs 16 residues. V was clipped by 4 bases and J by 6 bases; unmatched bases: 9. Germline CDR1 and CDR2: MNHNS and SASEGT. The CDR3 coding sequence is TGTGCCAGCAGTGGGGGACAGGGAAGAGGAGATGAAAAACTGTTTTTT. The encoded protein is CASSGGQGRGDEKLFF.

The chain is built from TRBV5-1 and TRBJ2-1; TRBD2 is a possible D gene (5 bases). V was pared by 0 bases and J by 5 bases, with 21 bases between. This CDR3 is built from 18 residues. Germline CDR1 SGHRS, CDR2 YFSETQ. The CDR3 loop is CASSLGIQRSLAHNEQFF. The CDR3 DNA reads TGCGCCAGCAGCTTGGGAATACAGAGGTCGCTAGCCCACAATGAGCAGTTCTTC.

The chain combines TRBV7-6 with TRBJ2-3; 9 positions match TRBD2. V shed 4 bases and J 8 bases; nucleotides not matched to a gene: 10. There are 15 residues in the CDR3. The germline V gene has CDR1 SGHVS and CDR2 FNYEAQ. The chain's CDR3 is CASSSFSGSGGTQYF. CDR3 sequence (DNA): TGTGCCAGCAGCTCCTTTAGCGGGAGTGGAGGTACGCAGTATTTT.

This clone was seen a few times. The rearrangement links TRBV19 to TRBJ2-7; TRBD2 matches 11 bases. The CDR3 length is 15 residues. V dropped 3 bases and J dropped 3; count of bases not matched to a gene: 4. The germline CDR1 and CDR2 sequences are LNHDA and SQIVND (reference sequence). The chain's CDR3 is CASSMQTSGIYEQYF. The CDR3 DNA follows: TGTGCCAGTAGTATGCAGACTAGCGGGATCTACGAGCAGTACTTC.

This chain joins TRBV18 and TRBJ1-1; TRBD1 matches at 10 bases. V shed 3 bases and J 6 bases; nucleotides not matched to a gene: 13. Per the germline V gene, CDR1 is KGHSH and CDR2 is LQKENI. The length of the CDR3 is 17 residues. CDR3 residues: CASSPYQTGGLRAEAFF. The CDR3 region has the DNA TGTGCCAGCTCACCTTACCAGACAGGGGGCTTGCGAGCTGAAGCTTTCTTT.

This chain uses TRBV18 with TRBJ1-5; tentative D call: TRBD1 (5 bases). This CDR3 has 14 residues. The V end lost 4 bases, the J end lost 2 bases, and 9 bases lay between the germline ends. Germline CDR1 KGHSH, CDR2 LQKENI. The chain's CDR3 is CASSQGWGNQPQHF. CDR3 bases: TGTGCCAGCTCACAGGGGTGGGGCAATCAGCCCCAGCATTTT.

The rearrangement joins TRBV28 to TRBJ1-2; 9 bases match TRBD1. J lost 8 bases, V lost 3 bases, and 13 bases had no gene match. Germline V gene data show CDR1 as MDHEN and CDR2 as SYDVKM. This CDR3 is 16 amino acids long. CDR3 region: CASSFRRDRVGEGYTF. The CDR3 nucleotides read TGTGCCAGCAGTTTTCGGCGGGACAGGGTAGGGGAGGGCTACACCTTC.

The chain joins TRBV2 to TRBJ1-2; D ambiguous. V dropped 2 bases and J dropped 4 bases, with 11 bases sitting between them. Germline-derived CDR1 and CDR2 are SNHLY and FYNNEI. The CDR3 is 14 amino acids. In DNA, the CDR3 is TGTGCCAGCAGTGAAATGGCCCAGTCCTATGGCTACACCTTC. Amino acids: CASSEMAQSYGYTF.

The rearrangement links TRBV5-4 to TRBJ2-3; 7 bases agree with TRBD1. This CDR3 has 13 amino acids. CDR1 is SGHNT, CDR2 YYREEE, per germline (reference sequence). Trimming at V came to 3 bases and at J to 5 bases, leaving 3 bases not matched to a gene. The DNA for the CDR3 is TGTGCCAGCAGCTCCCAGGGGGAAGATACGCAGTATTTT. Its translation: CASSSQGEDTQYF. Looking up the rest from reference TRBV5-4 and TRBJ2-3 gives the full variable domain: ETGVTQSPTHLIKTRGQQVTLRCSSQSGHNTVSWYQQALGQGPQFIFQYYREEENGRGNFPPRFSGLQFPNYSSELNVNALELDDSALYLCASSSQGEDTQYFGPGTRLTVL.

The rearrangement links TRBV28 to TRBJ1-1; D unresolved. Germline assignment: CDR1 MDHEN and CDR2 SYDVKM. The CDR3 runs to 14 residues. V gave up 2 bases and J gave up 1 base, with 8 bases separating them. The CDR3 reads CASSLEQTNTEAFF. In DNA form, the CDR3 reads TGTGCCAGCAGTTTAGAACAGACGAACACTGAAGCTTTCTTT.

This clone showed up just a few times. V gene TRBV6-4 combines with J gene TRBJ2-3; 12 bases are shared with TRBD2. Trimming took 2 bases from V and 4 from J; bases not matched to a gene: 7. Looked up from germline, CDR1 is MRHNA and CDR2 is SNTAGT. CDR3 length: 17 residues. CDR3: CASSDPASGRVADTQYF. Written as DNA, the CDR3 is TGTGCCAGCAGTGACCCAGCTAGCGGGAGGGTCGCAGATACGCAGTATTTT.

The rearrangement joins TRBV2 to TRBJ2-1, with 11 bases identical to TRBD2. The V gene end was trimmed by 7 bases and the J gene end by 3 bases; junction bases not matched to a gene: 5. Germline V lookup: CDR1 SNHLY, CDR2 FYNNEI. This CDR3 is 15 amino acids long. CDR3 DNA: TGTGCCAGCAACCGACTAGCGGGAAACTACAATGAGCAGTTCTTC. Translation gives CASNRLAGNYNEQFF.

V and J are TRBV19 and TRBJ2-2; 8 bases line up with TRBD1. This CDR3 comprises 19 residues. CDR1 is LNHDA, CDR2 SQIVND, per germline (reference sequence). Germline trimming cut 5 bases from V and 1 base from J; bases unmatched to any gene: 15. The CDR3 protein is CASSSSRDRFLMNTGELFF. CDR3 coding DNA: TGTGCCAGTAGTTCCTCCCGGGACAGGTTTTTGATGAACACCGGGGAGCTGTTTTTT.

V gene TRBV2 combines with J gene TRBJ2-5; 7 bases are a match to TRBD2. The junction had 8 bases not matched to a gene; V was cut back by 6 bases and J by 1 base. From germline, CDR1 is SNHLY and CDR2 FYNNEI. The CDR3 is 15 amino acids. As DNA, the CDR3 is TGTGCCAGCAGGCAACTAGCGCATCTCCAAGAGACCCAGTACTTC. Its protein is CASRQLAHLQETQYF.

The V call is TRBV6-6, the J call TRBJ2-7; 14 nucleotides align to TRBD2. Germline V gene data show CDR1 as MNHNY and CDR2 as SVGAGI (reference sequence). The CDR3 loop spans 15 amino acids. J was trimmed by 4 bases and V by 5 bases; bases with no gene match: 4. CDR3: CASSNRLAGGYEQYF. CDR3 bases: TGTGCCAGCAGTAACAGACTAGCGGGAGGGTACGAGCAGTACTTC.

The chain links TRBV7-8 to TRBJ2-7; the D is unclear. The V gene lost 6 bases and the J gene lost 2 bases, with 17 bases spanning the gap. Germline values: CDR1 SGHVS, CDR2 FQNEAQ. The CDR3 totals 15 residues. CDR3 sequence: CASRSNAASTYEQYF. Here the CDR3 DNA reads TGTGCCAGCAGATCAAACGCAGCGTCAACCTACGAGCAGTACTTC.

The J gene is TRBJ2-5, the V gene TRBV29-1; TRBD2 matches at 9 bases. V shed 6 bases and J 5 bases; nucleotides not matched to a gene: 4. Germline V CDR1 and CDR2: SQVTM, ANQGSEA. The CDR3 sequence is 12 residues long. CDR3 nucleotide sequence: TGCAGCGTGCGGGAGGGTGGGGAGACCCAGTACTTC. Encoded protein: CSVREGGETQYF.

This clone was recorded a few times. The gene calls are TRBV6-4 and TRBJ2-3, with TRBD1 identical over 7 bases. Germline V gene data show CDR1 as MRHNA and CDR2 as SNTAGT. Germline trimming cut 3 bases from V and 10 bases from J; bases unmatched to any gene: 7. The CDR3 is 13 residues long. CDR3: CASSDTPGTAQYF. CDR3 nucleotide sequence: TGTGCCAGCAGTGATACCCCCGGGACAGCGCAGTATTTT.

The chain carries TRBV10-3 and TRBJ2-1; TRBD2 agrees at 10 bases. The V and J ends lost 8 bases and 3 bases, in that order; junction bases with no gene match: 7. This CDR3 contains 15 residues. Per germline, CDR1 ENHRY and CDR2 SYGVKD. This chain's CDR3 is CAILATSGIYNEQFF. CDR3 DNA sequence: TGTGCCATCTTGGCCACTAGCGGGATCTACAATGAGCAGTTCTTC.

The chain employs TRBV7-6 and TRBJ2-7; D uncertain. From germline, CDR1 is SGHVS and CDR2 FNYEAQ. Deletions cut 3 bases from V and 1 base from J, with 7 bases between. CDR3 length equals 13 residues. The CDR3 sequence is CASSLTESYEQYF. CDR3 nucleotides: TGTGCCAGCAGCTTGACTGAATCCTACGAGCAGTACTTC. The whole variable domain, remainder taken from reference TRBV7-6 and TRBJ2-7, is GAGVSQSPRYKVTKRGQDVALRCDPISGHVSLYWYRQALGQGPEFLTYFNYEAQQDKSGLPNDRFSAERPEGSISTLTIQRTEQRDSAMYRCASSLTESYEQYFGPGTRLTVT.

For the CDR3, the DNA is TGTGCCAGCAGTCCACGTTGGGGGGTGACGGGCTCCTACGAGCAGTACTTC. Its protein is CASSPRWGVTGSYEQYF. The rearrangement uses TRBV28 and TRBJ2-7; D might be TRBD2 (6 bases). The V end was cut by 5 bases, the J end by 0 bases, with 20 bases between. Germline CDR1 is MDHEN and CDR2 is SYDVKM. There are 17 residues in the CDR3.

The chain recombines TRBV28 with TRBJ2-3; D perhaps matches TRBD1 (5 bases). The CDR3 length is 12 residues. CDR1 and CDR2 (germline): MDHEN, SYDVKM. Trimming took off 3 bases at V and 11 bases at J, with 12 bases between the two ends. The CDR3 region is CASSLDIGGQYF. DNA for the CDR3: TGTGCCAGCAGTTTGGACATTGGCGGGCAGTATTTT.

The CDR3 region is CASSQLGLAGLYEQYF. As DNA, the CDR3 is TGTGCCAGCAGCCAACTCGGACTAGCGGGACTCTACGAGCAGTACTTC. The J gene is TRBJ2-7, the V gene TRBV14, with 12 bases matching TRBD2. J was trimmed by 3 bases and V by 2 bases; bases with no gene match: 5. Germline V gene data show CDR1 as SGHDN and CDR2 as FVKESK. The CDR3 is made up of 16 amino acids.

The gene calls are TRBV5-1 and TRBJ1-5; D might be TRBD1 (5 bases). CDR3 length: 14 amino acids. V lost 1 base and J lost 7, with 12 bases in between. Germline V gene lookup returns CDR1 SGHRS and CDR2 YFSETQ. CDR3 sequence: CASSLLGEGQPQHF. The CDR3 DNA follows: TGCGCCAGCAGCTTGTTGGGGGAGGGGCAGCCCCAGCATTTT. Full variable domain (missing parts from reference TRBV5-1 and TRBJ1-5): KAGVTQTPRYLIKTRGQQVTLSCSPISGHRSVSWYQQTPGQGLQFLFEYFSETQRNKGNFPGRFSGRQFSNSRSEMNVSTLELGDSALYLCASSLLGEGQPQHFGDGTRLSIL.

This chain's CDR3 is CASSLTGGNQPQHF. The CDR3 nucleotides read TGTGCCAGCAGCTTAACAGGGGGCAATCAGCCCCAGCATTTT. The rearrangement joins TRBV7-9 to TRBJ1-5; 7 bases fit TRBD1. CDR1 is SEHNR, CDR2 FQNEAQ, per germline (reference sequence). The CDR3 spans 14 residues. V dropped 2 bases and J dropped 2; count of bases not matched to a gene: 0.